The entry below gives a single T cell receptor (beta chain) sequence along with its context. At the DNA level, this CDR3 is encoded by other sequences in the same sample as well. The CDR3 extends over 15 amino acids. Losses at the gene ends were 1 base for V and 4 bases for J; bases not matched to a gene: 3. Germline-derived CDR1 and CDR2 are SEHNR and FQNEAQ (reference sequence). These data come from a study of shared T cell receptors in the human thymus. Only in-frame clones appear in the TCRdb table, and some are missing; sequencing was by immunoSEQ multiplex PCR. The sample consists of 640,000 or so clones, more than 70% of them appearing once. These same records also appear under a second study, on human thymus T cells. That report adds: There were highly overlapping thymic repertoires among unrelated individuals, as related research reported.

This chain connects TRBV7-9 to TRBJ1-5; 8 bases line up with TRBD1. The sequence was obtained from a boy less than two years old with a congenital heart defect. Material for sequencing was thymocytes. CDR3 residues: CASSLGQGSNQPQHF. CDR3 coding DNA: TGTGCCAGCAGCTTAGGACAGGGGTCGAATCAGCCCCAGCATTTT.